A selection of T cell receptor beta chains follows, all from one sample in a study of T cells after yellow fever vaccination. TCRdb reprocessed the 5' RACE reads via MiXCR and lists one record per CDR3 protein. The sample includes about 430,000 distinct CDR3 sequences, roughly a sixth of them seen just once. The sequences come from PBMCs, collected before the yellow fever booster vaccination. Receptors were obtained from a man younger than 35 who received the YFV17D yellow fever vaccine. The CDR3 runs from the conserved cysteine through the conserved F or W.

J gene: TRBJ2-5
V gene: TRBV27
CDR3 protein: CASSPGPTDQETQYF

J gene: TRBJ2-3
V gene: TRBV20-1
CDR3 protein: CSARDGDQYF

J gene: TRBJ2-1
V gene: TRBV7-9
CDR3 protein: CASTPSLGGAYNEQFF

J gene: TRBJ2-1
V gene: TRBV3-1
CDR3 protein: CASSQARLAGGVDEQFF

J gene: TRBJ2-1
V gene: TRBV18
CDR3 protein: CASSPLPTSGTSSYNEQFF

J gene: TRBJ1-5
V gene: TRBV21-1
CDR3 protein: CASSKGPGRQPQHF

J gene: TRBJ2-1
V gene: TRBV4-1
CDR3 protein: CASSQDFGGSRNEQFF

J gene: TRBJ2-3
V gene: TRBV6-5
CDR3 protein: CASSYDGITDTQYF

J gene: TRBJ1-1
V gene: TRBV6-1
CDR3 protein: CASSHALEAFF

J gene: TRBJ1-5
V gene: TRBV5-1
CDR3 protein: CASSLEGDQVQPQHF

J gene: TRBJ2-5
V gene: TRBV19
CDR3 protein: CASSKRQGRLQETQYF

J gene: TRBJ1-5
V gene: TRBV4-1
CDR3 protein: CASSQESSNQPQHF

J gene: TRBJ2-3
V gene: TRBV6-6
CDR3 protein: CASSRKTGGWDTQYF

J gene: TRBJ1-1
V gene: TRBV6-5
CDR3 protein: CASSYKAYLNTEAFF

J gene: TRBJ2-5
V gene: TRBV29-1
CDR3 protein: CSADRGKRETQYF

J gene: TRBJ2-2
V gene: TRBV4-1
CDR3 protein: CASSHLSRQGGAGELFF

J gene: TRBJ2-2
V gene: TRBV7-3
CDR3 protein: CASSFRPGGVTGELFF

J gene: TRBJ2-2
V gene: TRBV7-8
CDR3 protein: CASSLFLDSSGTGELFF

J gene: TRBJ1-4
V gene: TRBV27
CDR3 protein: CASSPTYQGAGKLFF

J gene: TRBJ1-1
V gene: TRBV7-9
CDR3 protein: CASSLAGGWAEAFF

J gene: TRBJ1-5
V gene: TRBV9
CDR3 protein: CASGLGNQPQHF

J gene: TRBJ1-1
V gene: TRBV11-2
CDR3 protein: CASSHSGGLGVNTEAFF

J gene: TRBJ1-2
V gene: TRBV12-3/TRBV12-4
CDR3 protein: CASSSTTGLPGYTF

J gene: TRBJ2-7
V gene: TRBV11-2
CDR3 protein: CASSLGDITSYEQYF

J gene: TRBJ2-5
V gene: TRBV5-4
CDR3 protein: CASSQTSGPETQYF

J gene: TRBJ2-5
V gene: TRBV7-3
CDR3 protein: CASSSAGLFGETQYF

J gene: TRBJ2-2
V gene: TRBV7-3
CDR3 protein: CASSLTVRGPGELFF

J gene: TRBJ1-1
V gene: TRBV10-3
CDR3 protein: CATSYGSGTEAFF

J gene: TRBJ1-4
V gene: TRBV5-5
CDR3 protein: CASSEPRGSEKLFF

J gene: TRBJ1-1
V gene: TRBV28
CDR3 protein: CASVQGGQGGAFF

J gene: TRBJ2-5
V gene: TRBV15
CDR3 protein: CATSRGQEQETQYF